Each of the 21 T cell receptor beta chains below was sequenced from the same sample in a study of response to subunit inactivated influenza vaccine. From the RT-PCR reads, TCRdb called clonotypes with MiXCR, one entry per CDR3 protein. The sample shows roughly 700,000 distinct CDR3 sequences, 15% to 19% of them seen only once. The sample in question was PBMCs from blood, obtained 12 days after vaccination. These receptors all come from a man between 45 and 60 years old who received an inactivated influenza vaccine.

Ten or more counts support this clonotype. CDR3 protein: CASSPPGTRANVLTF. The CDR3 DNA reads TGTGCCAGCTCACCACCGGGCACCAGGGCCAACGTCCTGACTTTC. J is TRBJ2-6 and V is TRBV18; no reliable D call. The length of the CDR3 is 15 residues. Trimming removed 0 bases at V and 5 bases at J, with 8 bases between. The V gene's germline CDR1 is KGHSH and CDR2 LQKENI.

V and J are TRBV28 and TRBJ2-7; D might be TRBD1 or TRBD2, each matching 5 bases. From germline, CDR1 is MDHEN and CDR2 SYDVKM. Trimming removed 4 bases from V and 5 bases from J, with 15 bases in between. The CDR3 spans 14 residues. Here the CDR3 reads CASSWSEGLNEQYF. The CDR3 bases are TGTGCCAGCAGTTGGTCCGAGGGGTTGAACGAGCAGTACTTC.

This chain joins TRBV20-1 and TRBJ1-6; TRBD1 aligns across 9 bases. V was pared by 1 base and J by 11 bases, with 9 bases of the junction left unmatched. The CDR3 consists of 15 residues. Germline loops: CDR1 DFQATT, CDR2 SNEGSKA (reference sequence). The CDR3 is CSARGAGQGMTPLHF. CDR3 bases: TGCAGTGCTAGAGGGGCAGGACAGGGGATGACACCCCTCCACTTT.

This chain joins TRBV15 and TRBJ2-3; 9 positions agree with TRBD2. After removal of 1 base from V and 3 bases from J, the junction contained 5 bases not matched to a gene. There are 16 residues in the CDR3. CDR1 LNHNV and CDR2 YYDKDF come from the germline V gene (reference sequence). The CDR3 reads CATSRGLAGSTDTQYF. The CDR3 nucleotides are TGTGCCACCAGCAGAGGGCTAGCGGGGAGTACAGATACGCAGTATTTT.

V and J are TRBV5-1 and TRBJ2-7; 12 nucleotides agree with TRBD1. Germline assignment: CDR1 SGHRS and CDR2 YFSETQ. This CDR3 is built from 14 residues. The junction had 4 bases not matched to a gene; V was cut back by 4 bases and J by 5 bases. CDR3 region: CASSIGTGGNEQYF. In DNA, the CDR3 is TGCGCCAGCAGCATCGGGACAGGGGGCAACGAGCAGTACTTC.

The chain couples TRBV9 to TRBJ2-7, with 7 bases fitting TRBD1. The CDR3 consists of 15 residues. Germline loops: CDR1 SGDLS, CDR2 YYNGEE. The trim removed 4 bases at V and 5 bases at J, leaving 12 bases unmatched. CDR3 DNA sequence: TGTGCCAGCAGCCCCGGGACAGCGTTTAGGAACGAGCAGTACTTC. This sequence encodes CASSPGTAFRNEQYF.

The chain is built from TRBV7-9 and TRBJ2-7, with D possibly matching TRBD1 (6 bases). CDR3 length: 13 amino acids. Per the germline V gene, CDR1 is SEHNR and CDR2 is FQNEAQ (reference sequence). V gave up 1 base and J gave up 5 bases, with 9 bases separating them. In DNA, the CDR3 is TGTGCCAGCAGCTTAGGGCACAGGGACGAGCAGTACTTC. Protein product: CASSLGHRDEQYF.

V is TRBV12-3 or TRBV12-4 and J is TRBJ1-1; 10 positions agree with TRBD1. The CDR3 runs to 16 residues. V shed 6 bases, J shed 5 bases, and the junction held 12 bases outside the gene matches. CDR3: CASRANSGTGATEAFF. CDR3 DNA sequence: TGTGCCAGCAGGGCTAATTCCGGGACAGGGGCGACTGAAGCTTTCTTT.

V and J are TRBV20-1 and TRBJ2-5, with 10 nucleotides matching TRBD1. Per germline, CDR1 DFQATT and CDR2 SNEGSKA (reference sequence). This CDR3 comprises 16 residues. Losses at the gene ends were 4 bases for V and 0 bases for J; bases not matched to a gene: 8. CDR3 amino acids: CSANPDRGNDQETQYF. The CDR3 DNA reads as TGCAGTGCTAACCCGGACAGGGGGAACGACCAAGAGACCCAGTACTTC.

The sample holds many counts of this clonotype. The chain has TRBV4-2 and TRBJ2-3; no reliable D call. Germline values: CDR1 LGHNA, CDR2 YNFKEQ. Trimming cost V 0 bases and J 4 bases, with 5 bases left between them. This CDR3 region has 13 residues. DNA for the CDR3: TGTGCCAGCAGCCAAGATTGGTCAGATACGCAGTATTTT. This gives the protein CASSQDWSDTQYF.

This clonotype was observed a handful of times. The chain carries TRBV7-2 and TRBJ2-2; D unclear. The CDR3 sequence is 16 residues long. V lost 6 bases and J 0 bases, leaving 14 bases between the germline ends. Germline assignment: CDR1 SGHTA and CDR2 FQGNSA. The CDR3 sequence: CASRSFGGANTGELFF. For the CDR3, the DNA is TGTGCCAGCAGATCATTCGGCGGAGCGAACACCGGGGAGCTGTTTTTT.

This clonotype was found a few times. The rearrangement joins TRBV7-8 to TRBJ2-1; 7 bases fit TRBD2. This CDR3 has 15 amino acids. CDR1 and CDR2 (germline): SGHVS, FQNEAQ. Unmatched junction bases numbered 8, after V lost 6 bases and J lost 3 bases. CDR3 sequence (DNA): TGTGCCAGCAGGTCATCCGGGACTATCTACAATGAGCAGTTCTTC. Translated: CASRSSGTIYNEQFF.

This clonotype appeared once. The CDR3 nucleotides read TGCAGTGCTTCAAAGACTAGCGGGATAACCGGGGAGCTGTTTTTT. This codes for CSASKTSGITGELFF. The chain links TRBV20-1 to TRBJ2-2; 11 bases agree with TRBD2. The CDR3 is made up of 15 amino acids. CDR1 is DFQATT, CDR2 SNEGSKA, per germline (reference sequence). The trim removed 5 bases at V and 5 bases at J, leaving 7 bases unmatched.

This clonotype was seen ten or more times. This chain uses TRBV5-1 with TRBJ2-7; no reliable D call. There are 13 residues in the CDR3. CDR1 is SGHRS and CDR2 is YFSETQ in the germline V gene. Trimming took 6 bases from V and 0 from J, leaving 10 bases between them. The CDR3 here is CASITSLSYEQYF. The CDR3 DNA sequence: TGCGCCAGCATAACATCGCTCTCCTACGAGCAGTACTTC.

This clonotype occurred many times. The genes are TRBV7-2 and TRBJ1-6; TRBD1 matches 8 bases. Per germline, CDR1 SGHTA and CDR2 FQGNSA. The CDR3 spans 16 residues. Trimming cost V 4 bases and J 5 bases; bases outside gene matches: 7. The CDR3 sequence is CASSSSWTGNNSPLHF. The CDR3 nucleotides read TGTGCCAGCAGCTCGTCTTGGACAGGGAATAATTCACCCCTCCACTTT.

V usage is TRBV30 and J usage is TRBJ2-5; D is undetermined. The CDR3 length is 12 residues. Germline V CDR1 and CDR2: GTSNPN, SVGIG (reference sequence). V was trimmed by 3 bases and J by 3 bases, leaving 8 bases between them. In nucleotides, the CDR3 is TGTGCCTGGAGCTTTTCCGAAGAGACCCAGTACTTC. This translates into CAWSFSEETQYF.

This clonotype appeared a few times. The chain couples TRBV29-1 to TRBJ2-7, with 9 bases aligning to TRBD1. Trimming removed 4 bases from V and 8 bases from J; junction bases left unmatched: 12. There are 14 residues in the CDR3. The germline V gene encodes CDR1 SQVTM and CDR2 ANQGSEA. In DNA form, the CDR3 reads TGCAGCGTTGCCACCGGGACAGGGAAGGGTAAGCAGTACTTC. Protein: CSVATGTGKGKQYF.

There are a few counts of this clonotype. V gene TRBV4-1 combines with J gene TRBJ2-1; 11 nucleotides align to TRBD2. J gave up 5 bases and V 7 bases, and 13 bases lay outside the gene matches. The germline V gene encodes CDR1 MGHRA and CDR2 YSYEKL. There are 17 residues in the CDR3. The CDR3 region has the DNA TGCGCCAGCATAAGAGGGGTAGCGGGAGGGCGAAACAATGAGCAGTTCTTC. This translates into CASIRGVAGGRNNEQFF.

The chain employs TRBV4-3 and TRBJ2-3, with 9 bases lining up with TRBD2. CDR1 and CDR2 (germline): LGHNA, YSLEER. V lost 2 bases to trimming and J lost 2 bases; unmatched junction nucleotides: 8. CDR3 length: 17 amino acids. The CDR3 spells CASSQIEGLAYTDTQYF. The CDR3 nucleotides are TGCGCCAGCAGCCAAATCGAGGGACTAGCCTACACAGATACGCAGTATTTT.

The chain uses TRBV25-1 and TRBJ2-7; D tentatively reads TRBD1 or TRBD2 (5 bases each). In germline, CDR1 is MGHDK, CDR2 SYGVNS. This CDR3 region has 12 residues. The ends were cut back, 5 bases at V and 6 bases at J, with 11 bases in the middle. The CDR3 reads CASSIRELEQYF. The CDR3 nucleotides read TGTGCCAGCAGTATCAGGGAGCTCGAGCAGTACTTC.

This clonotype has at least ten counts. The chain employs TRBV5-1 and TRBJ1-3, with a possible D match to TRBD1 (5 bases). The CDR3 is 14 amino acids. Germline assignment: CDR1 SGHRS and CDR2 YFSETQ. With 0 bases removed from V and 2 bases from J, the gap between germline ends came to 6 bases. DNA of the CDR3: TGCGCCAGCAGCTTGGGACAGACTGGAAACACCATATATTTT. Translating gives CASSLGQTGNTIYF.